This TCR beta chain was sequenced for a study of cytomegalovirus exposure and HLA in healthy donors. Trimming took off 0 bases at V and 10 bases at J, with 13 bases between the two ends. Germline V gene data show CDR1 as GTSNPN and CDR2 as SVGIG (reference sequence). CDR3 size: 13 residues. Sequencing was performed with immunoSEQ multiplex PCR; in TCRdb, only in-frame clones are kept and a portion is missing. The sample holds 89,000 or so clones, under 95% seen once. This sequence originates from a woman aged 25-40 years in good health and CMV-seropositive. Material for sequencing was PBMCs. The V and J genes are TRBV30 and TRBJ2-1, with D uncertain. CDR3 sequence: CAWSVLGPREQFF. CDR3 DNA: TGTGCCTGGAGTGTACTGGGCCCTCGGGAGCAGTTCTTC.